This T cell receptor beta chain was retrieved from a study of Tregs in tolerant kidney transplant recipients. As for this clone: Its antigen is not known.

Unstimulated Tregs (CD4+CD25+CD127-) and CD4+CD25- non-Tregs were sorted from PBMCs. Study-wide results and caveats: Expanding Tregs on activated donor B cells appeared to best identify donor-specific TCRbeta clones.

Some clones are missing from TCRdb's copy, which holds only in-frame ones; the method was immunoSEQ multiplex PCR. The sample carries about 60,000 clones, roughly 89% recorded once. This CDR3 is 17 amino acids long. Trimming at V came to 3 bases and at J to 3 bases, leaving 11 bases not matched to a gene. The germline V gene encodes CDR1 GTSNPN and CDR2 SVGIG (reference sequence). The source of this sequence is a human donor who received a combined kidney and bone marrow transplant. Sequenced here: CD8+ T cells from blood, sampled before the transplant. The chain joins TRBV30 to TRBJ2-2; 9 positions agree with TRBD1. The DNA for the CDR3 is TGTGCCTGGAGCTCCGGGACAGGGTCCGGTTACACCGGGGAGCTGTTTTTT. Its translation is CAWSSGTGSGYTGELFF.